Listed below are T cell receptor beta chains from one sample, sequenced in a study of blood T cell repertoires in COVID-19. Only in-frame clones appear in the TCRdb table, and some are missing; sequencing was by immunoSEQ multiplex PCR. In the table there are fewer than 200,000 clones, around 81% of which are singletons. The specimen sequenced was peripheral blood. These receptor sequences come from a woman aged 80 or over with COVID-19, enrolled during active disease. The CDR3 runs from the conserved cysteine through the conserved F or W. The D gene is left open where the match is weak. Part of the rows lack a size; the others show once, few, many or a class for expanded clones.

TRBJ1-2,TRBV19,.,.,TGTGCCAGTAGTCCCCGTGGGGCCGAAATGCTAGGCTACACCTTC,CASSPRGAEMLGYTF
TRBJ1-2,TRBV3-1/TRBV3-2,.,TRBD1,TGTGCCAGCAGCCAAGTATTGCTAGGGGGCGGTAACTATGGCTACACCTTC,CASSQVLLGGGNYGYTF
TRBJ2-1,TRBV7-6,.,TRBD1,TGTGCCAGCAGCTTGGCCGGGACAGGGTTGAATGAGCAGTTCTTC,CASSLAGTGLNEQFF
TRBJ2-7,TRBV9,.,.,TGTGCCAGCAGCGTAGAATGGGCCGGAGAGCAGTACTTC,CASSVEWAGEQYF
TRBJ1-2,TRBV5-6,.,.,TGTGCCAGCAGCTTGGGAGCTCGAGCGGGGGGCTACACCTTC,CASSLGARAGGYTF
TRBJ1-1,TRBV5-1,few,.,TGCGCCAGCAGCTTGTCGGGGGCTGAAGCTTTCTTT,CASSLSGAEAFF
TRBJ2-5,TRBV4-1,.,.,TGCGCCAGCAGCCACCCCAGCGGACAAGAGACCCAGTACTTC,CASSHPSGQETQYF
TRBJ2-3,TRBV5-1,.,TRBD1,TGCGCCAGCCTACCCGACAGGGACCTCGGGGATACGCAGTATTTT,CASLPDRDLGDTQYF
TRBJ1-5,TRBV19,.,.,TGTGCCAGTAGTCCCCAGGGAAATCAGCCCCAGCATTTT,CASSPQGNQPQHF
TRBJ2-1,TRBV6-4,few,TRBD2,TGTGCCAGCAGTGGGACTAGCGGGGCAAATGAGCAGTTCTTC,CASSGTSGANEQFF
TRBJ1-1,TRBV5-1,.,.,TGCGCCAGCAGCGGGACTACAGGAGTTAACACTGAAGCTTTCTTT,CASSGTTGVNTEAFF
TRBJ2-1,TRBV5-1,.,TRBD1,TGCGCCAGCAGCACTACAGGGGGCCCTTACAATGAGCAGTTCTTC,CASSTTGGPYNEQFF
TRBJ1-2,TRBV7-3,.,.,TGTGCCAGCAGCTTAGGAGGCCAGACCTATGGCTACACCTTC,CASSLGGQTYGYTF
TRBJ2-2,TRBV19,.,.,TGTGCCAGTAGCCTACCAGGGGCGAACGGGGAGCTGTTTTTT,CASSLPGANGELFF
TRBJ1-4,TRBV2,.,.,TGTGCCAGCAGTGAAGACGGGGGGGAAAAACTGTTTTTT,CASSEDGGEKLFF
TRBJ1-1,TRBV2,.,.,TGTGCCAGCAAGAGAGGCTTCCGGGGGGCAGGCACTGAAGCTTTCTTT,CASKRGFRGAGTEAFF
TRBJ1-5,TRBV28,once,TRBD1,TGTGCCAGCAGTCCTCCACGACAGGGGGGGCAGCCCCAGCATTTT,CASSPPRQGGQPQHF
TRBJ2-3,TRBV2,.,.,TGTGCCAGCAGAGTACAGGGCACAGATACGCAGTATTTT,CASRVQGTDTQYF
TRBJ1-3,TRBV7-9,.,TRBD1,TGTGCCAGCAGCTTCGAACAGGGGAGGGGAAACACCATATATTTT,CASSFEQGRGNTIYF
TRBJ2-7,TRBV28,once,TRBD1,TGTGCCAGCAGTCTCTCCGGACAGGGCGGGTCGTACGAGCAGTACTTC,CASSLSGQGGSYEQYF
TRBJ2-3,TRBV2,.,.,TGTGCCAGCAGTGAGGTAGCAGATACGCAGTATTTT,CASSEVADTQYF
TRBJ2-2,TRBV6-2/TRBV6-3,.,TRBD2,TGTGCCAGCAGTTACCCTCCGGGACTAGCGGGACTCAACACCGGGGAGCTGTTTTTT,CASSYPPGLAGLNTGELFF
TRBJ2-2,TRBV3-1/TRBV3-2,many,TRBD2,TGTGCCAGCAGCCAAGCCTTGAGGGCCAGCGGGGGGAACACCGGGGAGCTGTTTTTT,CASSQALRASGGNTGELFF
TRBJ1-1,TRBV2,once,.,TGTGCCAGCAGCTTAAATGAAGCTTTCTTT,CASSLNEAFF
TRBJ1-5,TRBV6-6,.,.,TGTGCCAGCAGGCGGGATCAGCCCCAGCATTTT,CASRRDQPQHF
TRBJ2-7,TRBV7-6,.,.,TGTGCCAGCAGCTCAGGGGGGTGGGAGCAGTACTTC,CASSSGGWEQYF
TRBJ1-4,TRBV5-1,.,.,TGCGCCAGCAGCTGGACACCAGCAACTAATGAAAAACTGTTTTTT,CASSWTPATNEKLFF
TRBJ2-7,TRBV5-1,.,.,TGCGCCAGCAGCTTGGCGGCAGGGGGGTTCTACGAGCAGTACTTC,CASSLAAGGFYEQYF
TRBJ2-1,TRBV5-6,.,TRBD1,TGTGCCAGCAGCTTGGCCGGGGACAGGACGTACAATGAGCAGTTCTTC,CASSLAGDRTYNEQFF
TRBJ1-1,TRBV19,.,TRBD1,TGTGCCAGTGATAGGACAGGGTGGACTGAAGCTTTCTTT,CASDRTGWTEAFF
TRBJ2-5,TRBV5-3,.,TRBD1,TGTGCCAGAAGCTTGGCGGTGGGAACCGGGACAGGGCGATTGGAGACCCAGTACTTC,CARSLAVGTGTGRLETQYF
TRBJ1-5,TRBV5-1,.,.,TGCGCCAGCAGCTTGACAGGTCCCGATCAGCCCCAGCATTTT,CASSLTGPDQPQHF
TRBJ1-6,TRBV10-3,.,.,TGTGCCATCAGTGAACAGCCCAGGTCCTATAATTCACCCCTCCACTTT,CAISEQPRSYNSPLHF
TRBJ2-7,TRBV5-1,once,TRBD2,TGCGCCAGCAGCCCCCCTGGCCTAGCGGGAGCGGGTGGGGAGCAGTACTTC,CASSPPGLAGAGGEQYF
TRBJ2-5,TRBV10-3,.,.,TGTGCCATCAGTGGGACAGCCCAAGAGACCCAGTACTTC,CAISGTAQETQYF
TRBJ1-2,TRBV28,.,.,TGTGCCAGCACCCCCCCCGGGGGGCGCCACCTCCGATACACCTTC,CASTPPGGRHLRYTF
TRBJ2-2,TRBV6-1,once,.,TGTGCCAGCAGTGAGAGTTCCGCGAACACCGGGGAGCTGTTTTTT,CASSESSANTGELFF
TRBJ1-3,TRBV9,.,.,TGTGCCAGCAGCACGACGGGGAACTCTGGAAACACCATATATTTT,CASSTTGNSGNTIYF
TRBJ2-3,TRBV6-5,once,.,TGTGCCAGCACCGTACGGGGGACAGATACGCAGTATTTT,CASTVRGTDTQYF
TRBJ2-3,TRBV28,.,TRBD1,TGTGCCTCTTCCCCCCCCGGACAGGGGGCCGATACGCAGTATTTT,CASSPPGQGADTQYF
TRBJ1-2,TRBV12-3/TRBV12-4,.,.,TGTGCCAGCAGTTTAAGAAGGGCGGGAGGCTACACCTTC,CASSLRRAGGYTF
TRBJ2-5,TRBV13,.,.,TGTGCCAGCGCGGTGGGAGCAGAGACCCAGTACTTC,CASAVGAETQYF
TRBJ2-7,TRBV7-3,.,.,TGTGCCAGCAGCTTAGGGCCCAGCTCCTACGAGCAGTACTTC,CASSLGPSSYEQYF
TRBJ1-5,TRBV28,once,TRBD1,TGTGCCCACGGGACAGGGTTGGGTCAGCCCCAGCATTTT,CAHGTGLGQPQHF
TRBJ2-3,TRBV5-5,.,.,TGTGCCAGCAGCTTGGCGGGAGTTAGAGATACGCAGTATTTT,CASSLAGVRDTQYF
TRBJ2-7,TRBV3-1/TRBV3-2,few,.,TGTGCCAGCAGCCAAGAAGGGGACACCGCCTACGAGCAGTACTTC,CASSQEGDTAYEQYF
TRBJ1-2,TRBV2,.,.,TGTGCCAGCAAGGAGGGCGGAGTGGGAGGCTACACCTTC,CASKEGGVGGYTF
TRBJ1-2,TRBV27,.,TRBD1,TGTGCCAGCAGTCCGAGGGCTCAGGGGGCTTTCGGCTATGGCTACACCTTC,CASSPRAQGAFGYGYTF
TRBJ1-1,TRBV7-9,.,.,TGTGCCAGCAGTCCCTCGGGGGAAGCTTTCTTT,CASSPSGEAFF
TRBJ1-3,TRBV5-1,.,.,TGCGCCAGCAGCCGGGACATACTAAGCTCTGGAAACACCATATATTTT,CASSRDILSSGNTIYF
TRBJ1-5,TRBV5-1,.,.,TGCGCCAGCAGTCCCCAGGGGAATCAGCCCCAGCATTTT,CASSPQGNQPQHF
TRBJ1-2,TRBV6-5,.,.,TGTGCCAGCAGACTTGATCCTAGTTCTGGCTACACCTTC,CASRLDPSSGYTF
TRBJ1-4,TRBV4-2,.,.,TGTGCCAGCAGCCAAGATAGCGGTAGAAATGAAAAACTGTTTTTT,CASSQDSGRNEKLFF
TRBJ2-1,TRBV5-1,.,TRBD2,TGCGCCAGCAGCGTGGTAGCGGGGGGGCGGGTCAATGAGCAGTTCTTC,CASSVVAGGRVNEQFF
TRBJ2-5,TRBV7-7,once,TRBD1,TGTGCTAGCAGCGTCGGGACAGGGGTTTTGGAGACCCAGTACTTC,CASSVGTGVLETQYF